Following are 10 T cell receptor beta chains from one sample sequenced in a study of CD8 T cells in ankylosing spondylitis. Study results and limitations: What seemed typical of ankylosing spondylitis blood was a TCR beta motif built from 7 or 8 highly homologous variants.

TCRdb re-called the 5' RACE reads with MiXCR, one entry per CDR3 protein. The sample shows about 540,000 distinct CDR3 sequences, more than 9.5% of them seen only once. Their cognate antigens are unknown. The sequenced material came from blood, either unsorted or a sorted T cell fraction (not recorded which). The source of these receptors is a male donor with ankylosing spondylitis.

The chain has TRBV4-2 and TRBJ2-1; TRBD1 is a possible D gene (5 bases). Germline V lookup: CDR1 LGHNA, CDR2 YNFKEQ. Trimming removed 7 bases at V and 5 bases at J, with 15 bases between. The CDR3 is made up of 14 amino acids. CDR3 in amino acids: CASTPRVVNNEQFF. CDR3 DNA: TGTGCCAGCACCCCCAGGGTGGTCAACAATGAGCAGTTCTTC.

The chain's CDR3 is CASFGCTDTQYF. The CDR3 bases are TGCGCCAGCTTCGGGTGTACAGATACGCAGTATTTT. The chain employs TRBV10-1 and TRBJ2-3; D uncertain. CDR3 length: 12 amino acids. V lost 8 bases to trimming and J lost 3 bases, with 9 bases between them. Germline CDR1 is WNHNN and CDR2 is SYGVQD (reference sequence).

The count of this clonotype is one. The chain carries TRBV2 and TRBJ2-7; weak D call: TRBD2 (6 bases). V dropped 0 bases and J dropped 9 bases, with 12 bases sitting between them. Germline assignment: CDR1 SNHLY and CDR2 FYNNEI. The CDR3 sequence is 13 residues long. The CDR3 DNA reads as TGTGCCAGCAGTGAAGCTCGGCTAGCGCGGCAGTACGTC. Translating gives CASSEARLARQYV.

This clonotype was detected many times. The chain joins TRBV20-1 to TRBJ2-3; D remains ambiguous. CDR3 length: 11 residues. Trimming shortened V by 4 bases and J by 3 bases, and 5 bases separated the two germline ends. CDR1 is DFQATT and CDR2 is SNEGSKA in the germline V gene (reference sequence). In nucleotides, the CDR3 is TGCAGTGCTATCAAAACAGATACGCAGTATTTT. Translation gives CSAIKTDTQYF.

The table lists this clonotype with a few counts. V and J are TRBV29-1 and TRBJ2-7, with 10 bases fitting TRBD1. Per the germline V gene, CDR1 is SQVTM and CDR2 is ANQGSEA. This CDR3 is 11 amino acids long. V was pared by 6 bases and J by 5 bases, with 1 base of the junction left unmatched. Here the CDR3 reads CSVDRGNEQYF. In nucleotides, the CDR3 is TGCAGCGTGGACAGGGGGAACGAGCAGTACTTC.

This clonotype was recorded once. The rearrangement joins TRBV6-5 to TRBJ1-2; D is unresolved. This CDR3 is built from 14 residues. Germline CDR1 is MNHEY and CDR2 is SVGAGI. Trimming shortened V by 0 bases and J by 7 bases, and 12 bases separated the two germline ends. The CDR3 region has the DNA TGTGCCAGCAGTTACTCGTTCGGGAAGGGTGGCTACACCTTC. The encoded protein is CASSYSFGKGGYTF.

This clonotype occurred a few times. The chain is built from TRBV3-1 and TRBJ1-6, with 9 nucleotides matching TRBD1. After removal of 4 bases from V and 5 bases from J, the junction contained 3 bases not matched to a gene. The CDR3 covers 15 residues. CDR1 is LGHDT, CDR2 YNNKEL, per germline (reference sequence). This CDR3 reads CASSRGQGHNSPLHF. The CDR3 bases are TGTGCCAGCAGCCGAGGACAGGGGCATAATTCACCCCTCCACTTT.

The chain has TRBV28 and TRBJ1-5; D uncertain. Trimming removed 7 bases from V and 7 bases from J, with 20 bases in between. CDR3 length: 15 amino acids. Germline-derived CDR1 and CDR2 are MDHEN and SYDVKM. The CDR3 DNA sequence: TGTGCCAGCACAACCGGGTGCAGGAGCTTGCAGCCCCAGCATTTT. It yields the protein CASTTGCRSLQPQHF.

The V call is TRBV5-1, the J call TRBJ1-2; 7 bases are a match to TRBD1. CDR1 and CDR2 (germline): SGHRS, YFSETQ. V was pared by 4 bases and J by 4 bases, with 22 bases of the junction left unmatched. The CDR3 consists of 19 residues. The chain's CDR3 is CASSPNGNLWTGRSYGYTF. In nucleotides, the CDR3 is TGCGCCAGCAGCCCAAACGGGAACTTATGGACAGGTCGTAGCTATGGCTACACCTTC.

The rearrangement uses TRBV4-2 and TRBJ2-2; the D is unclear. The CDR3 sequence is 14 residues long. Germline V gene data show CDR1 as LGHNA and CDR2 as YNFKEQ. V was shortened by 1 base and J by 3 bases, with 6 bases between the two germline ends. The CDR3 sequence: CASSQVVYTGELFF. The CDR3 DNA follows: TGTGCCAGCAGCCAAGTGGTGTACACCGGGGAGCTGTTTTTT.